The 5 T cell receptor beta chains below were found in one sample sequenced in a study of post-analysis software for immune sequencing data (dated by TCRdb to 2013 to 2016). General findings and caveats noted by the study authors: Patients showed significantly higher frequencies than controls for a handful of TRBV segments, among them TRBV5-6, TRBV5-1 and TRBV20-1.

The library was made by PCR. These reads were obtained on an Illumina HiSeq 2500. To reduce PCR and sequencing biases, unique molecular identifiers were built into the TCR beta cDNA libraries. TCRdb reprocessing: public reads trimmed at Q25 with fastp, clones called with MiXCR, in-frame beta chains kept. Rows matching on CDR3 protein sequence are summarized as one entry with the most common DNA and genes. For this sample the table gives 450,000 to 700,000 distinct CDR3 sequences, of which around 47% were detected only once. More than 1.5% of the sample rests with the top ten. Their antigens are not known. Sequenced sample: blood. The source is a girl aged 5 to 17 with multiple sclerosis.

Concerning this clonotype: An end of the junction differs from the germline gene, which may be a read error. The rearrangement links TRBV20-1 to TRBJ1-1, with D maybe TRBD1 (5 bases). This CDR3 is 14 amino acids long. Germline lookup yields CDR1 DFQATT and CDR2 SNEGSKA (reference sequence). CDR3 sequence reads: CSAPKPGRSTEAFF. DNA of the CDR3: TGTAGTGCTCCCAAGCCGGGGCGGAGCACTGAAGCTTTCTTT.

The CDR3 region has the DNA TGTGCCAGCTCCCGACAGGTGGGCGAAAAACTGTTTTTT. Its protein is CASSRQVGEKLFF. The chain joins TRBV3-1 to TRBJ1-4; TRBD1 is a possible D gene (6 bases). The CDR3 has 13 residues. Germline values: CDR1 LGHDT, CDR2 YNNKEL (reference sequence). V was cut by 8 bases and J by 8 bases, with 15 bases left in between.

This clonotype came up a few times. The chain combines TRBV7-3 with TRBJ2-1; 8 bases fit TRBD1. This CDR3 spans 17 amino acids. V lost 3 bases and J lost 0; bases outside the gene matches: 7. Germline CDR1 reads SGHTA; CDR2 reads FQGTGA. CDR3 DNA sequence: TGTGCCAGCAGCTTCCCGGCGGACAGGGCCTCCTACAATGAGCAGTTCTTC. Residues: CASSFPADRASYNEQFF.

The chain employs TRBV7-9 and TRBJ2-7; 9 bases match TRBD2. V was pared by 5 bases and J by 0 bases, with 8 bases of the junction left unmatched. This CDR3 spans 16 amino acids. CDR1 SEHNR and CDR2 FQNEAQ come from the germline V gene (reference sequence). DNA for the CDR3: TGTGCCAGCAGCCATATTGTGACTAGCGGCTCCTACGAGCAGTACTTC. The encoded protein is CASSHIVTSGSYEQYF.

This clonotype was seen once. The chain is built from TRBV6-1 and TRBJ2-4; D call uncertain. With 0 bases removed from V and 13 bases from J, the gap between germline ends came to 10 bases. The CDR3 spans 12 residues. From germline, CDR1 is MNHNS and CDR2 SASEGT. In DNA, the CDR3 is TGTGCCAGCAGTGAAGCGCGTGTGGAGCAGTACTTC. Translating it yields CASSEARVEQYF.